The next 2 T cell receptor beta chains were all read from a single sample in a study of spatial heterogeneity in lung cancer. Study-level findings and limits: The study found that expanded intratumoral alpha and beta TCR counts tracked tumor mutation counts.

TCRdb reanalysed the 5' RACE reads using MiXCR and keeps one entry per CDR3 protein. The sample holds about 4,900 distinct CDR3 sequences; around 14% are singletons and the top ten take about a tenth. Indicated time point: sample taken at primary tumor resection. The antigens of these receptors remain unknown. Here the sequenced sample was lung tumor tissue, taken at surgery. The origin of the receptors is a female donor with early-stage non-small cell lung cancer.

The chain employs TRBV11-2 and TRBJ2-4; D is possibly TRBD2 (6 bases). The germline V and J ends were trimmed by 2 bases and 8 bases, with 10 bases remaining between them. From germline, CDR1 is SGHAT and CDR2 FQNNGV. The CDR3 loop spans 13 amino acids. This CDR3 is CASSLRRDDIQYF. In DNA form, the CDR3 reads TGTGCCAGCAGCTTAAGGCGGGATGACATTCAGTACTTC.

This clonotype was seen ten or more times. The CDR3 nucleotides read TGTGCCAGCAGTTCCCCGCGGCGGCCAACAGATACGCAGTATTTT. This codes for CASSSPRRPTDTQYF. The chain joins TRBV28 to TRBJ2-3; no firm D call. V lost 4 bases and J lost 3, with 14 bases in between. The V gene's germline CDR1 is MDHEN and CDR2 SYDVKM. The CDR3 loop spans 15 amino acids.